Listed below are T cell receptor beta chains from one sample, sequenced in a study of T cell responses to AZD1222 COVID-19 vaccine. Produced via immunoSEQ multiplex PCR; TCRdb's table is partial and in-frame only. This table has some 140,000 clones, 80% to 95% appearing once. The sequencing here drew on peripheral blood, taken on day 0 of AZD1222 vaccination. The source is an adult in good health. Each CDR3 is given with its conserved first and last residue. A D gene is named only where the DNA matches it firmly. The listing skips clone size in some rows; elsewhere it reads once, few, many or a size class.

d_gene	j_gene	abundance	v_gene	CDR3aa	CDR3nt
NA	TRBJ1-6	NA	TRBV6-1	CASSEIVALSGALHF	TGTGCCAGCAGTGAAATCGTGGCCCTTAGCGGGGCCCTCCACTTT
NA	TRBJ1-3	NA	TRBV7-9	CASGSGGGNTIYF	TGTGCCAGCGGCTCGGGTGGAGGAAACACCATATATTTT
NA	TRBJ1-6	NA	TRBV18	CASSQSYDTQGSPLHF	TGTGCCAGCTCGCAATCGTACGACACTCAGGGTTCACCCCTCCACTTT
TRBD1	TRBJ1-6	once	TRBV5-5	CASSFGRGPNSPLHF	TGTGCCAGCAGCTTCGGAAGGGGGCCTAATTCACCCCTCCACTTT
NA	TRBJ1-6	once	TRBV11-2	CASSLGGRDNSPLHF	TGTGCCAGCAGCTTAGGGGGACGGGATAATTCACCCCTCCACTTT
NA	TRBJ1-1	NA	TRBV4-3	CASSPYWGERNTEAFF	TGCGCCAGCAGCCCCTACTGGGGTGAACGGAACACTGAAGCTTTCTTT
TRBD1	TRBJ2-3	NA	TRBV28	CASSHFRQGDTGRGPTDTQYF	TGTGCCAGCAGTCACTTCCGACAGGGGGATACGGGGCGGGGGCCCACAGATACGCAGTATTTT
NA	TRBJ1-2	once	TRBV30	CAWSSVRDYGYTF	TGTGCCTGGAGTAGCGTGCGGGACTATGGCTACACCTTC
NA	TRBJ1-2	NA	TRBV6-5	CASSLTSNYGYTF	TGTGCCAGCAGTTTAACCTCTAACTATGGCTACACCTTC
TRBD1	TRBJ1-6	NA	TRBV20-1	CSAIDPRQGYNSPLHF	TGCAGTGCTATTGACCCCCGACAGGGCTATAATTCACCCCTCCACTTT
NA	TRBJ2-1	NA	TRBV6-2/TRBV6-3	CASSYLRSSYNEQFF	TGTGCCAGCAGTTATCTCAGAAGCTCCTACAATGAGCAGTTCTTC
NA	TRBJ1-1	NA	TRBV7-2	CASTQRGDTEAFF	TGTGCCAGCACCCAAAGGGGAGACACTGAAGCTTTCTTT
NA	TRBJ1-1	NA	TRBV19	CASSIGYGNTEAFF	TGTGCCAGTAGTATAGGCTACGGGAACACTGAAGCTTTCTTT
NA	TRBJ2-7	NA	TRBV29-1	CSVVSFGTTYEQYF	TGCAGCGTTGTCTCTTTTGGGACAACCTACGAGCAGTACTTC
NA	TRBJ1-1	NA	TRBV7-9	CASRFTGNTEAFF	TGTGCCAGCAGATTTACAGGGAACACTGAAGCTTTCTTT
NA	TRBJ2-2	NA	TRBV7-2	CASSLWAGSSGELFF	TGTGCCAGCAGCTTATGGGCAGGGAGCTCCGGGGAGCTGTTTTTT
NA	TRBJ2-1	NA	TRBV11-3	CASSERIDSFAEQFF	TGTGCCAGCAGCGAGCGAATAGACTCCTTTGCTGAGCAGTTCTTC
TRBD1	TRBJ1-4	NA	TRBV28	CASSLDRVDFKEKLFF	TGTGCCAGCAGTTTAGACAGGGTGGATTTTAAGGAAAAACTGTTTTTT
NA	TRBJ1-2	NA	TRBV7-9	CASSVGEGRAYGYTF	TGTGCCAGCAGCGTTGGGGAAGGCAGGGCCTATGGCTACACCTTC
TRBD1	TRBJ1-2	NA	TRBV27	CASSPSGTGDGYTF	TGTGCCAGCAGTCCTTCCGGGACAGGGGATGGCTACACCTTC
NA	TRBJ2-7	once	TRBV7-7	CASSLDLNYEQYF	TGTGCCAGCAGCTTGGACCTCAACTACGAGCAGTACTTC